Listed below are T cell receptor beta chains from one sample, sequenced in a study of CD8+CD57+ T cells in acquired aplastic anemia. One entry per CDR3 protein results from TCRdb running MiXCR on the reads. The data show 200,000 to 250,000 distinct CDR3 sequences, with around 60% seen just once and less than 30% held by the top ten. Sequenced: sorted CD4+, CD8+, or CD8+CD57+ T cells (not recorded which) from PBMCs. Source of these receptors: a human donor in good health. Both conserved end residues are part of each CDR3. A D gene is named only where the DNA matches it firmly. The size entry is marked missing in some rows and otherwise reads once, few, many or a size class.

len	abundance	v_gene	j_gene	d_gene	CDR3aa	CDR3nt
11	.	TRBV7-9	TRBJ2-7	.	CASSSTHEQYF	TGTGCCAGCAGCTCCACTCACGAGCAGTACTTC
14	.	TRBV19	TRBJ1-6	TRBD1	CASTRTGVDSPLHF	TGTGCCAGTACCAGGACAGGGGTCGATTCACCCCTCCACTTT
14	many	TRBV20-1	TRBJ2-7	.	CSARDLASAYEQYF	TGCAGTGCTAGAGATTTAGCTTCAGCCTACGAGCAGTACTTC
14	.	TRBV13	TRBJ1-2	.	CASSLTLGLYGYTF	TGTGCCAGCAGCTTAACCCTCGGCCTCTATGGCTACACCTTC
13	.	TRBV15	TRBJ2-1	.	CATSRVKAPQQFF	TGTGCCACCAGCAGAGTTAAGGCTCCACAGCAGTTCTTC
15	.	TRBV4-3	TRBJ2-7	.	CASSQEQTVSYEQYF	TGCGCCAGCAGCCAAGAACAGACAGTCTCCTACGAGCAGTACTTC
14	many	TRBV6-4	TRBJ2-1	.	CASIPPGVYNEQFF	TGTGCCAGCATACCCCCGGGAGTCTACAATGAGCAGTTCTTC
15	.	TRBV25-1	TRBJ2-1	.	CASSEIADYTNEQFF	TGTGCCAGCAGTGAAATTGCGGACTACACCAATGAGCAGTTCTTC
12	.	TRBV5-1	TRBJ1-2	TRBD1	CASSPGQNGYTF	TGCGCCAGCAGCCCGGGACAGAATGGCTACACCTTC
15	.	TRBV12-3/TRBV12-4	TRBJ1-2	.	CASGFGWVASYGYTF	TGTGCCAGCGGTTTCGGGTGGGTGGCTAGCTATGGCTACACCTTC
13	.	TRBV7-9	TRBJ2-7	.	CASSQSGGYEQYF	TGTGCCAGCAGCCAATCTGGAGGGTACGAGCAGTACTTC
15	.	TRBV4-1	TRBJ2-2	.	CASSQDLRRTGELFF	TGTGCCAGCAGCCAAGACCTCAGGAGGACCGGGGAGCTGTTTTTT
15	many	TRBV6-6	TRBJ2-1	.	CASSLGSSQVGEQFF	TGTGCCAGCAGTTTAGGGAGCTCCCAGGTCGGTGAGCAGTTCTTC
15	.	TRBV7-2	TRBJ2-1	TRBD2	CASSLAGGRFNEQFF	TGTGCCAGCAGCTTGGCGGGAGGGCGCTTCAATGAGCAGTTCTTC
16	few	TRBV24-1	TRBJ2-2	TRBD2	CATSDFGRGDTGELFF	TGTGCCACCAGTGATTTTGGTCGGGGGGACACCGGGGAGCTGTTTTTT
13	.	TRBV7-2	TRBJ1-1	.	CASGRLGRTEAFF	TGTGCCAGCGGTCGTCTCGGGAGGACTGAAGCTTTCTTT
18	.	TRBV7-2	TRBJ2-1	TRBD2	CASSLFSFSGRGYNEQFF	TGTGCCAGCAGCTTATTCTCCTTTAGCGGGAGAGGGTACAATGAGCAGTTCTTC
15	.	TRBV6-2/TRBV6-3	TRBJ2-7	TRBD2	CASSLAVDGSYEQYF	TGTGCCAGCAGCCTAGCGGTAGACGGCTCCTACGAGCAGTACTTC
12	.	TRBV5-1	TRBJ1-2	.	CASSPDEEGYTF	TGCGCCAGCAGCCCGGACGAAGAGGGCTACACCTTC
12	few	TRBV20-1	TRBJ2-3	.	CSARDAIDTQYF	TGCAGTGCAAGGGACGCGATAGATACGCAGTATTTT
15	.	TRBV20-1	TRBJ2-5	TRBD1	CSADPGQGDRETQYF	TGCAGTGCGGATCCGGGACAGGGGGATAGAGAGACCCAGTACTTC
16	few	TRBV7-9	TRBJ1-2	TRBD1	CASIGRDRALLYGYTF	TGTGCCAGCATCGGAAGGGACAGGGCGCTCCTCTATGGCTACACCTTC
17	.	TRBV5-1	TRBJ1-4	.	CASRLSHNPITNEKLFF	TGCGCCAGCAGGTTGAGCCACAACCCGATCACTAATGAAAAACTGTTCTTT
13	.	TRBV7-9	TRBJ1-3	.	CASSQLTGYTIYF	TGTGCCAGCAGCCAACTGACAGGATACACCATATATTTT
14	.	TRBV7-9	TRBJ2-7	.	CASSPGSGSYEQYF	TGTGCCAGCAGCCCCGGGTCAGGGTCGTACGAGCAGTACTTC
12	few	TRBV2	TRBJ2-7	.	CASNAEASSQYF	TGTGCCAGCAATGCGGAGGCCAGTTCGCAGTACTTC
14	.	TRBV20-1	TRBJ1-2	.	CSAIDSRQYGGYTF	TGCAGTGCAATCGATTCGAGACAGTACGGGGGCTACACCTTC
16	.	TRBV15	TRBJ1-1	.	CATSPGRSGGNTEAFF	TGTGCCACCAGCCCGGGACGGTCCGGGGGGAACACTGAAGCTTTCTTT
16	.	TRBV7-3	TRBJ2-7	TRBD2	CASSPDSGSRSYEQHF	TGCGCCAGCAGTCCTGATAGCGGGAGCCGCTCCTACGAGCAGCACTTC
14	many	TRBV7-3	TRBJ2-3	.	CASSLSTSTDTQYF	TGTGCCAGCAGCTTAAGTACTTCGACAGATACGCAGTATTTT
14	.	TRBV7-9	TRBJ2-3	.	CASSFSEGTDTQYF	TGTGCCAGCAGCTTTTCAGAGGGCACAGATACGCAGTATTTT
18	.	TRBV7-2	TRBJ2-6	.	CASSLVRTGKSGANVLTF	TGTGCCAGCAGCTTAGTCAGAACCGGGAAGTCTGGGGCCAACGTCCTGACTTTC
15	many	TRBV9	TRBJ2-7	.	CASSVAQGPTYEQYF	TGTGCCAGCAGCGTAGCTCAGGGGCCAACCTACGAGCAGTACTTC
14	few	TRBV7-2	TRBJ2-1	.	CASTPGGSGNEQFF	TGTGCCAGCACCCCCGGGGGCAGCGGCAATGAGCAGTTCTTC
15	few	TRBV15	TRBJ2-3	.	CATSSPTSSTDTQYF	TGTGCCACCAGCAGCCCTACTTCTAGCACAGATACGCAGTATTTT
14	.	TRBV20-1	TRBJ2-2	TRBD1	CSARAGQHTGELFF	TGCAGTGCTAGAGCGGGACAGCACACCGGGGAGCTGTTTTTT
13	many	TRBV27	TRBJ2-7	.	CASSLSKWGEQYF	TGTGCCAGCAGTTTATCGAAATGGGGGGAGCAGTACTTC
8	.	TRBV20-1	TRBJ1-1	.	CSATPSAF	TGCAGTGCTACGCCCTCGGCTTTT
13	.	TRBV5-1	TRBJ2-4	.	CASSPSVGNIQYF	TGCGCCAGCAGCCCCTCTGTGGGTAACATTCAGTACTTC
13	few	TRBV7-6	TRBJ2-7	.	CASSLLRASEQYF	TGTGCCAGCAGCTTACTCCGGGCCTCCGAGCAGTACTTC
14	many	TRBV19	TRBJ1-3	TRBD1	CASTPDRPGNTIYF	TGTGCCAGTACCCCGGACAGGCCTGGAAACACCATATATTTT
14	many	TRBV7-9	TRBJ1-5	.	CASSLGGGPQPQHF	TGTGCCAGCAGCTTGGGCGGGGGCCCTCAGCCCCAGCATTTT
13	medium-sized	TRBV12-3/TRBV12-4	TRBJ1-4	.	CASSLRAAEKLFF	TGTGCCAGCAGTCTAAGGGCCGCCGAAAAACTGTTTTTT
15	.	TRBV7-7	TRBJ2-5	TRBD1	CASSPGTAPGETQYF	TGTGCTAGCAGCCCCGGGACAGCCCCCGGGGAGACCCAGTACTTC
12	.	TRBV29-1	TRBJ1-2	TRBD1	CSVDATGSGYTF	TGCAGCGTTGATGCGACAGGGAGTGGCTACACCTTC
15	few	TRBV7-9	TRBJ2-1	.	CASSSYPNRPNEQFF	TGTGCCAGCAGCTCGTATCCCAACAGGCCCAATGAGCAGTTCTTC
14	few	TRBV7-8	TRBJ2-5	.	CASSFRRIQETQYF	TGTGCCAGCAGCTTCCGCCGGATCCAAGAGACCCAGTACTTC
15	.	TRBV2	TRBJ2-7	.	CASSQVDSNSCEQYF	TGTGCCAGCAGCCAGGTTGACAGCAACTCCTGCGAGCAGTACTTC
12	.	TRBV10-3	TRBJ2-7	.	CAFSEQNYEQYF	TGTGCCTTCAGTGAGCAGAACTACGAGCAGTACTTC
14	.	TRBV4-1	TRBJ1-6	.	CASSQATGNSPLHF	TGCGCCAGCAGCCAAGCAACAGGGAATTCACCCCTCCACTTT